This T cell receptor (beta chain) stems from a study of T cell changes during pregnancy in multiple sclerosis. Sequencing used immunoSEQ multiplex PCR; TCRdb keeps in-frame clones, though not all of them. The sample carries roughly 63,000 clones, roughly 93% recorded once. This material consisted of CD8+ T cells from peripheral blood mononuclear cells, taken in the second trimester of pregnancy. The TCR sequence derives from a female donor with multiple sclerosis, enrolled in a pregnancy study.

CDR3 nucleotide sequence: TGCGCCAGCAGCTTCAGCCAGGTGAAGGGCTACACCTTC. As protein: CASSFSQVKGYTF. The V gene is TRBV5-1, the J gene TRBJ1-2; D gene unclear. The germline V and J ends were trimmed by 2 bases and 8 bases, with 13 bases remaining between them. Germline loops: CDR1 SGHRS, CDR2 YFSETQ. The CDR3 has 13 amino acids.